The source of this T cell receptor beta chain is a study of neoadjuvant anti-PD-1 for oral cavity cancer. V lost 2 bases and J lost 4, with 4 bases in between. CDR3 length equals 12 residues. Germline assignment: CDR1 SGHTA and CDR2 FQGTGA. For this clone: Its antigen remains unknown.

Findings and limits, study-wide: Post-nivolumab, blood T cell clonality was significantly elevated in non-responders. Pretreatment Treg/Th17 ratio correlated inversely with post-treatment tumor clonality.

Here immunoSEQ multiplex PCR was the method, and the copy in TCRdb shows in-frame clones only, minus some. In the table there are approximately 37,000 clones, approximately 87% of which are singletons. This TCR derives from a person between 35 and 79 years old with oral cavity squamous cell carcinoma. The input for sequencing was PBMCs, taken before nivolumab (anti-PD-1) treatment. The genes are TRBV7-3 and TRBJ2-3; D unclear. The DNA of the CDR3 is TGTGCCAGCAGCTTAGGGGCAGATACGCAGTATTTT. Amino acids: CASSLGADTQYF.